This note documents a single TCR beta chain sequence. Rectal tissue came from one to two pinch biopsies taken at colonoscopy. The assay was immunoSEQ multiplex PCR, and TCRdb's table has in-frame clones only and misses some. The data contain roughly 45,000 clones, more than 60% of them singletons. These data belong to a study of pediatric ulcerative colitis. V lost 4 bases and J lost 0; bases outside the gene matches: 3. The CDR3 runs 14 residues. The V gene's germline CDR1 is SNHLY and CDR2 FYNNEI. Sequencing used gut tissue. The origin of this receptor is a girl aged 5 to 17 with moderate ulcerative colitis. This rearrangement joins TRBV2 to TRBJ2-7, with 7 bases identical to TRBD1. The CDR3: CASSVYRGSYEQYF. For the CDR3, the DNA is TGTGCCAGCAGTGTCTACAGGGGCTCCTACGAGCAGTACTTC.